This record looks at one TCR beta chain sequence and its context. The sample comes from a study of control samples from healthy donors and cancer patients. The protocol was immunoSEQ multiplex PCR, while the TCRdb copy is restricted to in-frame clones and leaves out a portion. Of approximately 150,000 clones listed, 94% are singletons. Sequencing was carried out using blood. This receptor was identified in a woman under 30 in good health.

The chain's CDR3 is CASRPGTGRSGTDTQYF. CDR3 in DNA: TGTGCCAGCAGGCCCGGGACAGGGCGCTCCGGCACAGATACGCAGTATTTT. The chain joins TRBV28 to TRBJ2-3; 9 nucleotides align to TRBD1. V shed 6 bases and J 1 base; nucleotides not matched to a gene: 11. The CDR3 totals 17 residues. The germline V gene encodes CDR1 MDHEN and CDR2 SYDVKM.